This T cell receptor beta chain originates from a study of CD8+CD57+ T cells in acquired aplastic anemia. On the study more broadly: Roughly 3.1 ug was the average amount of DNA from sorted CD4+ and CD8+ cells.

By flow cytometry, patients selected for sequencing had shown an expansion of CD8+CD57+ cells. Severe acquired aplastic anemia was present in all patients. This clonotype has only one observation. No antigen is known for it. Since a much larger clone is just one base distant, this may be a read error. General study findings and limits: Between the patient and control groups, CD8+ Simpson's diversity did not differ significantly. In common between the patients and the controls were approximately 30 CD8+ CDR3 sequences.

The germline V gene has CDR1 DFQATT and CDR2 SNEGSKA (reference sequence). The CDR3 covers 14 residues. Genomic DNA provided the template from which TCR beta VDJ and CDR3 profiles were obtained. TCRdb recomputed calls from the reads with MiXCR, one row per CDR3 protein. The sample holds approximately 470,000 distinct CDR3 sequences, roughly a third seen once. Sequencing was carried out using sorted CD4+, CD8+, or CD8+CD57+ T cells (not recorded which) from PBMCs. The chain combines TRBV20-1 with TRBJ2-7, with TRBD2 matching over 9 bases. This TCR was recovered from a human donor with aplastic anemia. CDR3: CRASRTSVFREQYF. Here the CDR3 DNA reads TGCCGTGCTAGTAGGACTAGCGTCTTCCGTGAGCAGTACTTC.